This T cell receptor (beta chain) was identified during a study of T-cell memory formation after mild COVID-19. About the study: The two donors had largely donor-specific TCR clusters.

TCRdb reanalysed the 5' RACE reads using MiXCR and keeps one entry per CDR3 protein. The data show hundreds of thousands of distinct CDR3 sequences, about 20% seen once. Trimming removed 1 base from V and 10 bases from J, with 8 bases in between. This CDR3 is built from 13 residues. Per the germline V gene, CDR1 is SGHTA and CDR2 is FQGNSA. The sample consisted of PBMCs or a T cell subset sorted from them (not recorded which). The chain recombines TRBV7-2 with TRBJ1-6; D is undetermined. The receptor was isolated from an adult woman who had mild COVID-19 (a few samples of this study predate the infection). Cell type and time point are not known. The CDR3 nucleotides are TGTGCCAGCAGCTTAGACCGGAAGTCACCCCTCCACTTT. Translation: CASSLDRKSPLHF.